The 22 T cell receptor beta chains reported below all come from one sample, sequenced in a study of T cells in Graves' hyperthyroidism and ophthalmopathy. The CDR3 regions of TCR beta were amplified from RNA transcripts. When the TCR CDR3 underwent first-round RT-PCR, the HTBI primer set was used. MiXCR, run by TCRdb on the multiplex PCR reads, gives a single entry per CDR3 protein. Among roughly 650,000 distinct CDR3 sequences listed, roughly a sixth were seen once. The sample comprised blood. All receptors derive from a woman aged 40 to 50 with Graves' ophthalmopathy.

This clonotype was counted at least ten times. For the CDR3, the DNA is TGTGCCAGCAGCGCAACAGGGGGCGAACATACTGAAGCTTTCTTT. It yields the protein CASSATGGEHTEAFF. The rearrangement uses TRBV6-1 and TRBJ1-1, with 9 bases lining up with TRBD1. Germline V gene sequence: CDR1 MNHNS, CDR2 SASEGT. The CDR3 runs to 15 residues. V trimming: 6 bases; J trimming: 5 bases; junction bases outside the gene matches: 10.

This clonotype showed up just a few times. The chain joins TRBV20-1 to TRBJ1-5, with D possibly matching TRBD1 (6 bases). V was pared by 5 bases and J by 0 bases, with 14 bases between. There are 15 residues in the CDR3. The germline V gene encodes CDR1 DFQATT and CDR2 SNEGSKA (reference sequence). The CDR3 region is CSAHAGHNSNQPQHF. Here the CDR3 DNA reads TGCAGTGCTCACGCGGGACACAATAGCAATCAGCCCCAGCATTTT.

This clonotype turned up a few times. V gene TRBV20-1 combines with J gene TRBJ2-1; 11 bases are shared with TRBD1. The CDR3 consists of 17 residues. Germline-derived CDR1 and CDR2 are DFQATT and SNEGSKA (reference sequence). V dropped 5 bases and J dropped 3; count of bases not matched to a gene: 12. CDR3 bases: TGCAGTGCTCCCGGACAGGGGGCAAGCGGAGTCTACAATGAGCAGTTCTTC. Its protein is CSAPGQGASGVYNEQFF.

This clonotype was seen ten or more times. The chain recombines TRBV28 with TRBJ2-5; TRBD1 is a possible D gene (6 bases). Trimming stripped 5 bases from V and 1 base from J, with 11 bases between. The CDR3 runs to 14 residues. CDR1 is MDHEN and CDR2 is SYDVKM in the germline V gene. The CDR3 spells CASSAGTPQETQYF. In DNA form, the CDR3 reads TGTGCCAGCAGTGCCGGGACACCCCAAGAGACCCAGTACTTC.

This clonotype was observed a handful of times. The CDR3 loop reads CASSKTGFNQPQHF. CDR3 nucleotides: TGTGCCAGCAGTAAAACAGGGTTCAATCAGCCCCAGCATTTT. This chain joins TRBV2 and TRBJ1-5, with a possible D match to TRBD1 (6 bases). Germline loops: CDR1 SNHLY, CDR2 FYNNEI. This CDR3 comprises 14 residues. The V and J ends lost 5 bases and 3 bases respectively, with 11 bases between them.

This clonotype was seen many times. The V call is TRBV5-1, the J call TRBJ1-2, with D perhaps matching TRBD1 (5 bases). The CDR3 consists of 14 residues. Germline CDR1 SGHRS, CDR2 YFSETQ. V was shortened by 5 bases and J by 0 bases, with 11 bases between the two germline ends. CDR3 DNA sequence: TGCGCCAGCAGGATAGGGGACTCTAACTATGGCTACACCTTC. It yields the protein CASRIGDSNYGYTF.

This clonotype was detected only a few times. The J gene is TRBJ2-1, the V gene TRBV6-1; the match to TRBD2 covers 10 bases. J lost 7 bases, V lost 2 bases, and 8 bases had no gene match. The germline gives CDR1 MNHNS, CDR2 SASEGT. The CDR3 spans 16 residues. The CDR3 DNA sequence: TGTGCCAGCAGTGAAACTAGCGGGGTAGGTGGGAATGAGCAGTTCTTC. The encoded protein is CASSETSGVGGNEQFF.

This clonotype was seen only a few times. The chain recombines TRBV7-9 with TRBJ1-1, with D possibly TRBD1 on 5 matching bases. Germline V lookup: CDR1 SEHNR, CDR2 FQNEAQ (reference sequence). The V and J ends lost 4 bases and 2 bases respectively, with 17 bases between them. This CDR3 has 16 residues. The CDR3 is CASSSQVGTSNTEAFF. The CDR3 nucleotides read TGTGCCAGCAGCTCCCAGGTCGGGACCTCTAACACTGAAGCTTTCTTT.

This clonotype was observed at least ten times. This rearrangement joins TRBV28 to TRBJ1-2; TRBD1 matches 10 bases. This CDR3 region has 14 residues. Trimming took 1 base from V and 6 from J; bases not matched to a gene: 2. Germline CDR1 reads MDHEN; CDR2 reads SYDVKM. Here the CDR3 reads CASSLFGQGDGYTF. The CDR3 DNA reads TGTGCCAGCAGTTTATTCGGACAGGGGGATGGCTACACCTTC.

This clonotype was seen ten or more times. The chain employs TRBV12-3 or TRBV12-4 and TRBJ1-1; 8 bases agree with TRBD1. The length of the CDR3 is 15 residues. V trimming: 1 base; J trimming: 1 base; junction bases outside the gene matches: 2. The CDR3: CASSLVTGANTEAFF. In DNA, the CDR3 is TGTGCCAGCAGTTTAGTGACAGGGGCGAACACTGAAGCTTTCTTT.

The CDR3 region has the DNA TGCAGTGCTAGACGGTACATGAGGAACCATGAGCAGTTCTTC. This sequence encodes CSARRYMRNHEQFF. The chain recombines TRBV20-1 with TRBJ2-1; D gene uncertain. The CDR3 length is 14 residues. The V gene's germline CDR1 is DFQATT and CDR2 SNEGSKA (reference sequence). The V end lost 2 bases, the J end lost 8 bases, and 16 bases lay between the germline ends.

This clonotype showed up many times. The V and J genes are TRBV3-1 and TRBJ1-2; D may be TRBD1 (5 bases). Germline V gives CDR1 LGHDT, CDR2 YNNKEL (reference sequence). CDR3 length: 15 residues. Deletions cut 0 bases from V and 8 bases from J, with 16 bases between. Here the CDR3 reads CASSQDLVGARGYTF. The CDR3 DNA is TGTGCCAGCAGCCAAGATTTAGTCGGGGCCCGCGGCTACACCTTC.

The CDR3 bases are TGCAGTGCGCTACCCGGGACAGGGGAGGGAACTAATGAAAAACTGTTTTTT. Translation: CSALPGTGEGTNEKLFF. The chain couples TRBV20-1 to TRBJ1-4, with 10 bases that match TRBD1. The CDR3 covers 17 residues. In germline, CDR1 is DFQATT, CDR2 SNEGSKA (reference sequence). Trimming at V came to 6 bases and at J to 1 base, leaving 11 bases not matched to a gene.

V and J are TRBV24-1 and TRBJ2-1; D is undetermined. Deletions cut 1 base from V and 10 bases from J, with 4 bases between. The V gene's germline CDR1 is KGHDR and CDR2 SFDVKD. There are 11 residues in the CDR3. The CDR3 DNA reads TGTGCCACCAGTGATTTAGGGGAGCAGTTCTTC. Translating it yields CATSDLGEQFF.

Turning to this clonotype: A much larger clonotype is one base distant, so this may be a read error. The chain joins TRBV2 to TRBJ1-5; D gene ambiguous. The V end lost 5 bases, the J end lost 7 bases, and 15 bases lay between the germline ends. Germline values: CDR1 SNHLY, CDR2 FYNNEI. The CDR3 is made up of 14 amino acids. The CDR3 DNA sequence: TGTGCCAGCAGTCCAGGCCTAACCAAGCAGCCCCAGCATTTT. Amino acid sequence: CASSPGLTKQPQHF.

There are many counts of this clonotype. This chain links TRBV7-6 with TRBJ2-7; 10 positions match TRBD1. J lost 4 bases, V lost 5 bases, and 8 bases had no gene match. This CDR3 region has 15 residues. Germline assignment: CDR1 SGHVS and CDR2 FNYEAQ. The CDR3 nucleotides read TGTGCCAGCAGCCACGGGACAGGGGATCGGTACGAGCAGTACTTC. Residues: CASSHGTGDRYEQYF.

A few counts support this clonotype. The V and J genes are TRBV10-3 and TRBJ2-1, with D tentatively TRBD2 (7 bases). The CDR3 is 17 residues long. V was shortened by 4 bases and J by 6 bases, with 22 bases between the two germline ends. CDR1 is ENHRY, CDR2 SYGVKD, per germline. The CDR3: CAISGPGGRGSGNEQFF. The DNA of the CDR3 is TGTGCCATCAGTGGCCCCGGGGGGAGGGGGTCAGGCAATGAGCAGTTCTTC.

The V gene is TRBV4-1, the J gene TRBJ2-1; 11 bases are a match to TRBD2. V lost 4 bases to trimming and J lost 4 bases; unmatched junction nucleotides: 12. From germline, CDR1 is MGHRA and CDR2 YSYEKL. This CDR3 region has 18 residues. This CDR3 is CASSPPQRASGGYNEQFF. The CDR3, as DNA: TGCGCCAGCAGCCCCCCCCAAAGGGCTAGCGGGGGGTACAATGAGCAGTTCTTC.

J is TRBJ1-3 and V is TRBV5-1; D remains unclear. Germline CDR1 SGHRS, CDR2 YFSETQ. V was clipped by 4 bases and J by 0 bases, with 11 bases between them. CDR3 length: 15 amino acids. Here the CDR3 DNA reads TGCGCCAGCAGCCTGACACTGGACTCTGGAAACACCATATATTTT. It yields the protein CASSLTLDSGNTIYF.

This clonotype was seen many times. The CDR3 sequence: CASSFDGSTDTQYF. In DNA, the CDR3 is TGCGCCAGCAGCTTTGATGGAAGCACAGATACGCAGTATTTT. The gene calls are TRBV5-1 and TRBJ2-3; D is unresolved. There are 14 residues in the CDR3. Germline CDR1 and CDR2: SGHRS and YFSETQ. Trimming cost V 2 bases and J 0 bases, with 7 bases left between them.

V and J are TRBV9 and TRBJ2-5, with 7 bases matching TRBD1. Germline CDR1 and CDR2: SGDLS and YYNGEE. The CDR3 contains 16 residues. V dropped 0 bases and J dropped 4; count of bases not matched to a gene: 9. CDR3 residues: CASSVGRDSNVETQYF. CDR3 coding DNA: TGTGCCAGCAGCGTAGGCCGGGACAGCAACGTAGAGACCCAGTACTTC.

This clonotype has only a few counts. V usage is TRBV3-1 and J usage is TRBJ2-7; D may correspond to TRBD1 or TRBD2 (5 bases each). V dropped 3 bases and J dropped 1 base, with 13 bases sitting between them. The CDR3 contains 15 residues. Per the germline V gene, CDR1 is LGHDT and CDR2 is YNNKEL (reference sequence). The CDR3 loop is CASSQHPGRSYEQYF. CDR3 nucleotide sequence: TGTGCCAGCAGCCAGCACCCGGGACGTTCCTACGAGCAGTACTTC.